The clone carrying this TCR beta chain was seen more than once but under ten times. Antigen unknown. Unique molecular identifiers were used in preparing the TCRbeta library. TCRdb independently ran MiXCR on the PCR reads; one entry per CDR3 protein. The table lists almost 600,000 distinct CDR3 sequences, roughly a quarter of them singletons. This CDR3 spans 16 amino acids. The germline V and J ends were trimmed by 0 bases and 5 bases, with 14 bases remaining between them. CDR1 is MDHEN and CDR2 is SYDVKM in the germline V gene. The data derive from a study of T-cell reconstitution after alpha-beta-depleted transplantation in children. General observations from the study: By one year post-transplant, T-cell counts and diversity largely arose from T cells that were newly produced. The high TCRbeta diversity at day 60 in some patients came from surviving recipient T cells and thymic progenitors. The origin of alpha-beta T cells about two months after transplant was reportedly several hundred expanded graft clones.

The input for sequencing was PBMCs, taken before TCRalphabeta/CD19-depleted stem cell transplant. The chain is built from TRBV28 and TRBJ1-5; D gene ambiguous. The TCR was taken from a boy younger than two with Wiskott-Aldrich syndrome, due to receive a stem cell transplant. The CDR3: CASSLWLGSGDQPQHF. The CDR3 coding sequence is TGTGCCAGCAGTTTATGGTTAGGGTCTGGGGATCAGCCCCAGCATTTT.